The entry that follows covers one TCR beta chain sequence. The antigen is not known. The source of the sample is a study of shared clonotypes between healthy human individuals. Study-level results: Among a handful of donors, roughly 5% of naive CD4 clonotypes were found in common.

CD45RO negativity and positive selection for CCR7 defined naive CD8 cells, a population that excluded terminally differentiated effector memory CD45RA+ cells. Sequenced by immunoSEQ multiplex PCR; TCRdb stores in-frame clones only, minus some. The sample includes approximately 2,200,000 clones, approximately 94% of them seen just once. Germline-derived CDR1 and CDR2 are SGHAT and FQNNGV. The CDR3 loop spans 18 amino acids. V was shortened by 1 base and J by 1 base, with 18 bases between the two germline ends. V gene TRBV11-2 combines with J gene TRBJ2-3; the D gene is possibly TRBD2 (5 bases). The source material was naive CD8+ T cells from PBMCs. The receptor was isolated from a young man in good health. Some clones in this sample may be carry-over from other donors' samples. Written as DNA, the CDR3 is TGTGCCAGCAGCTTAGGAGCAGGTCTGGGAGCTCGCACAGATACGCAGTATTTT. Protein product: CASSLGAGLGARTDTQYF.